This entry is about one TCR beta chain. The antigen is not known. Each CDR3 protein is one row after TCRdb ran MiXCR on the RT-PCR reads. The sample lists approximately 290,000 distinct CDR3 sequences; over 20% were seen once. The data stem from a study of response to subunit inactivated influenza vaccine. Study results and limitations: Each seasonal influenza vaccination recruits few new T cells, the authors suggested.

CDR3 length: 14 residues. From germline, CDR1 is SGDLS and CDR2 YYNGEE. V lost 0 bases and J 4 bases, leaving 8 bases between the germline ends. Material: PBMCs from blood, obtained less than 22 months after vaccination. This TCR derives from a man aged 50 to 69 who received an inactivated influenza vaccine. The V call is TRBV9, the J call TRBJ1-3, with no clear D. The CDR3 is CASSVGSEGNTIYF. CDR3 nucleotides: TGTGCCAGCAGCGTAGGGTCAGAGGGAAACACCATATATTTT. The whole variable domain, remainder taken from reference TRBV9 and TRBJ1-3, is DSGVTQTPKHLITATGQRVTLRCSPRSGDLSVYWYQQSLDQGLQFLIQYYNGEERAKGNILERFSAQQFPDLHSELNLSSLELGDSALYFCASSVGSEGNTIYFGEGSWLTVV.